This entry lists 4 T cell receptor beta chains sequenced from one sample in a study of T cell changes during pregnancy in multiple sclerosis. Repertoires were generated with immunoSEQ multiplex PCR, while TCRdb's copy carries only in-frame clones and drops some. The data contain tens of thousands of clones, about nine tenths of them singletons. Sequenced here: CD4+ T cells from peripheral blood mononuclear cells, sampled after pregnancy. The source of these receptors is a female donor with multiple sclerosis, enrolled in a pregnancy study.

The V gene is TRBV19, the J gene TRBJ1-1, with TRBD1 identical over 7 bases. The length of the CDR3 is 15 residues. Germline V gives CDR1 LNHDA, CDR2 SQIVND (reference sequence). The trim removed 6 bases at V and 1 base at J, leaving 8 bases unmatched. CDR3 protein: CASSDLRGSNTEAFF. The CDR3 coding sequence is TGTGCCAGTAGCGATCTCAGGGGGTCGAACACTGAAGCTTTCTTT.

In its sample, this clone was seen a few times. The rearrangement joins TRBV28 to TRBJ1-5, with 7 bases aligning to TRBD1. J lost 3 bases, V lost 2 bases, and 10 bases had no gene match. Germline loops: CDR1 MDHEN, CDR2 SYDVKM. There are 17 residues in the CDR3. CDR3 residues: CASSLRTQGYYNQPQHF. CDR3 sequence (DNA): TGTGCCAGCAGTTTAAGGACACAGGGGTATTACAATCAGCCCCAGCATTTT.

CDR3 in DNA: TGTGCCAGCAGGGCCCGCCTTACGGAGGGGACCCAGTACTTC. This sequence encodes CASRARLTEGTQYF. This chain connects TRBV25-1 to TRBJ2-5, with D perhaps matching TRBD2 (6 bases). Between the trimmed V and J ends, which lost 6 bases and 7 bases, there was a span of 18 bases. This CDR3 has 14 amino acids. Germline assignment: CDR1 MGHDK and CDR2 SYGVNS.

V gene TRBV7-9 combines with J gene TRBJ2-7, with D unresolved. Germline V CDR1 and CDR2: SEHNR, FQNEAQ (reference sequence). V was pared by 3 bases and J by 9 bases, with 12 bases between. CDR3 size: 12 residues. Here the CDR3 reads CASSFSGSGQYF. As DNA, the CDR3 is TGTGCCAGCAGCTTTAGTGGGTCAGGGCAGTACTTC.